The table lists the clone carrying this TCR beta chain with a few counts. This CDR3 is 14 amino acids long. The junction had 4 bases not matched to a gene; V was cut back by 0 bases and J by 6 bases. Germline CDR1 is SGDLS and CDR2 is YYNGEE. Sample-barcoded 5' priming and a J-beta primer mix drove a second PCR of roughly 7 to 11 cycles. TCRdb itself ran the 5' RACE reads through MiXCR, one entry per CDR3 protein. The sample shows roughly 1 million distinct CDR3 sequences, less than 25% of them seen only once. The data belong to a study of blood T cells in healthy people across ages. These same data were also listed under a study on T cells of mothers and their children.

The sequenced material came from blood. The chain has TRBV9 and TRBJ2-3; TRBD2 matches 7 bases. The TCR was taken from a girl aged 2-10 years in good health. Here the CDR3 reads CASSVGLATDTQYF. In DNA form, the CDR3 reads TGTGCCAGCAGCGTAGGACTAGCAACTGATACGCAGTATTTT.